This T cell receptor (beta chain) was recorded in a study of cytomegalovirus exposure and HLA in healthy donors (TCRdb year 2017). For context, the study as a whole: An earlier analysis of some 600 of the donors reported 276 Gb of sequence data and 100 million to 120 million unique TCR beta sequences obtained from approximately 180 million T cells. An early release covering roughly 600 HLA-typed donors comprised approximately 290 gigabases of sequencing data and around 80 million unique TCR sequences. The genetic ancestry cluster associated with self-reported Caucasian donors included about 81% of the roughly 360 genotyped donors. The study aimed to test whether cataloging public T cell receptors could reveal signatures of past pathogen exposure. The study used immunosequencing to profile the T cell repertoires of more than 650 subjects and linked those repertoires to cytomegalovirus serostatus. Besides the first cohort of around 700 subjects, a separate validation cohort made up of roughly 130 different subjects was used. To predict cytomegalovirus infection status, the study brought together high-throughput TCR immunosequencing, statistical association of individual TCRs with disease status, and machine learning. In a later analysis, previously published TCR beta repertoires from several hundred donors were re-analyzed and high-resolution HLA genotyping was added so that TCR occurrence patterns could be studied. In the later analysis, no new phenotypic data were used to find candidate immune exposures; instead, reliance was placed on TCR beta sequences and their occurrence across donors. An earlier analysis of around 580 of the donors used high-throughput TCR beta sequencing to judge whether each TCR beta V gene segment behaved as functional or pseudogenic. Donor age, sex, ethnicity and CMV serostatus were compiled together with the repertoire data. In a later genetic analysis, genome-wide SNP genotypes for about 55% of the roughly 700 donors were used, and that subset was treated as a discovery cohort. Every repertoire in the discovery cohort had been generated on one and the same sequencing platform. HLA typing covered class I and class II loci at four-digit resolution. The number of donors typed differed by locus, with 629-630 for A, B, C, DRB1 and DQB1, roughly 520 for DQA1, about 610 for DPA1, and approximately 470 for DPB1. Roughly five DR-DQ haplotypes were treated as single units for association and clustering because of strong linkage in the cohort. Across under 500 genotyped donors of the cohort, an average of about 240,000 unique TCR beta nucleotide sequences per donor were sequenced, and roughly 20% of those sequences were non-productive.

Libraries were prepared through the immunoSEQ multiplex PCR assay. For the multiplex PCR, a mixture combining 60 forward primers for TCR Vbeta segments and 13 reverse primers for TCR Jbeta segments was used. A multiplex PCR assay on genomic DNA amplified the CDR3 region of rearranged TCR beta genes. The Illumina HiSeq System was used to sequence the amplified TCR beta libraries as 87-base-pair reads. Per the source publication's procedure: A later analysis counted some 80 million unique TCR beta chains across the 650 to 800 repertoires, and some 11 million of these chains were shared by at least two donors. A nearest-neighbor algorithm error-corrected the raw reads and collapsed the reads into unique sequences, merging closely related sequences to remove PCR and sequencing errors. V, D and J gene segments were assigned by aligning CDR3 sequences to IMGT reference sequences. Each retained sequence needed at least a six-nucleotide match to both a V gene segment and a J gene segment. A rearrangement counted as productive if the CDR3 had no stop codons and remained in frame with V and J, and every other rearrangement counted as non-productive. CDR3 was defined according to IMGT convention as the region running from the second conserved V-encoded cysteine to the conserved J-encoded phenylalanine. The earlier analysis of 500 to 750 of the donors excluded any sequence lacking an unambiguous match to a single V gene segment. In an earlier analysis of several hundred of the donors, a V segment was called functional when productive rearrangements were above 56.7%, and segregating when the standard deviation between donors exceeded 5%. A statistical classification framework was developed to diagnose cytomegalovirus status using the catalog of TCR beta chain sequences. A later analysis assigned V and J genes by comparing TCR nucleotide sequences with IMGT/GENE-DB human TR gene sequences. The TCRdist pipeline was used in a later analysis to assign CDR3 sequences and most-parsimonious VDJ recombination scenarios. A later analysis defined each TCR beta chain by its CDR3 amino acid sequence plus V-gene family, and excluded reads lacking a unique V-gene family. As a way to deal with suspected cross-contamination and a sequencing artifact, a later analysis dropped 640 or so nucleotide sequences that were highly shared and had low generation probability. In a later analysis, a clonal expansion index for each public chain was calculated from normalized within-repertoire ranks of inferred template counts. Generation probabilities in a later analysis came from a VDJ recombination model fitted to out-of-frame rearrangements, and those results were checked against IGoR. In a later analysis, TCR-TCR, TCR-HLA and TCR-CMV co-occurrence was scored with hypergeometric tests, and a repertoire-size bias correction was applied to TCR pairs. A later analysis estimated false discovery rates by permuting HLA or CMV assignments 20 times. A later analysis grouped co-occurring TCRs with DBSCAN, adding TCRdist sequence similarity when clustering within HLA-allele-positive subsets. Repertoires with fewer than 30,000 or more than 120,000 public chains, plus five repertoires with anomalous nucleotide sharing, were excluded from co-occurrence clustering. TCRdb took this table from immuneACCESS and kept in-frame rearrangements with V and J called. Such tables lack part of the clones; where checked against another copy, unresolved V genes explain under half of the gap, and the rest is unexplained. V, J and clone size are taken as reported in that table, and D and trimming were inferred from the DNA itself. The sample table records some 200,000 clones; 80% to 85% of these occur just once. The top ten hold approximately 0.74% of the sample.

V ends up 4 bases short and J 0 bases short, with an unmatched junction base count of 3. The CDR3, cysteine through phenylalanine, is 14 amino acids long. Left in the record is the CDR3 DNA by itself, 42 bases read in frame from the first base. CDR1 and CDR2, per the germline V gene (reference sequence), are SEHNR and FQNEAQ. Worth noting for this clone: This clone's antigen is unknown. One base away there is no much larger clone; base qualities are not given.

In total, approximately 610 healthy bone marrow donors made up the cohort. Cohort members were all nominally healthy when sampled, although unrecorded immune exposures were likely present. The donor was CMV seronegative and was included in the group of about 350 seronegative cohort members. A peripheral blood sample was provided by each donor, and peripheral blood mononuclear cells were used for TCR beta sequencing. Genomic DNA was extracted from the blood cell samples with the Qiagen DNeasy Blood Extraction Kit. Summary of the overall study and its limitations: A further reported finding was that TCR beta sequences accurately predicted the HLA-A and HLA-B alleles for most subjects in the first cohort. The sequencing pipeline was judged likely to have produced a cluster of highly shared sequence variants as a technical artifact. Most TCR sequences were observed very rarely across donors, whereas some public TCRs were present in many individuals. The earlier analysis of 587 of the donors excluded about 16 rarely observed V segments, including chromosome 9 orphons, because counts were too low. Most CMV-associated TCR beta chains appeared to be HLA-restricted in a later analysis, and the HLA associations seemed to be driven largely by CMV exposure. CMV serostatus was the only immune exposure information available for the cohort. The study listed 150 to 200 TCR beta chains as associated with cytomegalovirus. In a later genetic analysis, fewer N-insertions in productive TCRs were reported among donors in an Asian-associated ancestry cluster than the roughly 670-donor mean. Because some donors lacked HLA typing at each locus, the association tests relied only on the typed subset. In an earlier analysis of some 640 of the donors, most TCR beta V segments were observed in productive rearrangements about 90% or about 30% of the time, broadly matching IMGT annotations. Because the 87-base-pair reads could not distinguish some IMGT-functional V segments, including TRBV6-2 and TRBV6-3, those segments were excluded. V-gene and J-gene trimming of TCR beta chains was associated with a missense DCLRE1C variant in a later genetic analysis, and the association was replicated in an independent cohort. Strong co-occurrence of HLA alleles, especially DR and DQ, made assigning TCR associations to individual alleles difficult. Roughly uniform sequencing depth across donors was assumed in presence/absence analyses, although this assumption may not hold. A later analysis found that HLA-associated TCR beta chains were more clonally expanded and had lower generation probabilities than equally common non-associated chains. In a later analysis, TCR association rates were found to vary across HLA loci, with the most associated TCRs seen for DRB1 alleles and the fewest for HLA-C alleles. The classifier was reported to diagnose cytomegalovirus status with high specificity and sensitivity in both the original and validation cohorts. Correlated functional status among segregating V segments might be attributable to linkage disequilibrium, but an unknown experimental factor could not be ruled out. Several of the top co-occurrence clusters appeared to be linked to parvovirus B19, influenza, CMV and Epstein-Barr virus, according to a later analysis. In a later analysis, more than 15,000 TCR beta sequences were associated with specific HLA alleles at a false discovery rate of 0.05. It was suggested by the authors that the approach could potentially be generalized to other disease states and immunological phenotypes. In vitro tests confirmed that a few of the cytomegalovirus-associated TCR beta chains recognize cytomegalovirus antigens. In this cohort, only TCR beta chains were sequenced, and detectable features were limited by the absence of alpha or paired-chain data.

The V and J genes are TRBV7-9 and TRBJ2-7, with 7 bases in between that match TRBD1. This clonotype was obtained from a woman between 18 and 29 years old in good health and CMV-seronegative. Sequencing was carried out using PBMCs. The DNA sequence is TGTGCCAGCAGCTCGGGACAGCTCTCCTACGAGCAGTACTTC. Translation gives CASSSGQLSYEQYF.